This TCR beta chain stems from a study of shared clonotypes between healthy human individuals (dated by TCRdb to 2020 to 2022). For the wider study: The cohort comprised two women and a few men aged 18 to 49 years. Per donor, three plates each were used for CD4 naive and CD4 memory, two for CD8 naive, and one for CD8 memory. Blood TCR repertoires of roughly five healthy adults were deeply sequenced to estimate repertoire size and the extent of clonotype sharing between individuals. Leukapheresis yielded between about 0.94 and 9 billion PBMCs per donor. Libraries were prepared and TCR repertoires were sequenced by different laboratories using diverse techniques, in order to increase sequencing depth and limit assay-specific biases.

What the study reported, not specific to this receptor: Naive subsets generally had larger estimated clonotype richness than memory subsets did. Compared with non-shared clonotypes, clonotypes shared by all four sorted-subset donors had higher generation probabilities. Around 5% of naive CD4, 3.5% of naive CD8, about 2.4% of memory CD4, and approximately 0.4% of memory CD8 clonotypes were shared across four donors. Because the study included a small number of donors, the genetic and exposure-history diversity represented was limited. Pairwise subsampling indicated that sequencing depth was expected to affect the degree of clonotype sharing among donors. Incomplete sequencing was indicated by rarefaction of sorted-subset datasets, despite the large sequencing depth. Sampling was restricted to blood, and TCR repertoires in tissues likely differ from the TCR repertoires found in blood.

Healthy HIV-negative adults with no recently reported acute infections or vaccinations were included as donors. All donors were Caucasian adults living in Nashville, Tennessee, USA. CD4+ T cells were enriched through magnetic negative selection, after which naive cells were positively selected on CD45RA and the remaining negative fraction served as the memory subset. After blood collection by leukapheresis, PBMCs were isolated using Ficoll-Histopaque density gradient centrifugation and then cryopreserved in the vapor phase of liquid nitrogen. Analytical flow cytometry was used to check the purity and quantity of each magnetically sorted T cell population. Genomic DNA was isolated from each sorted fraction and quantified by UV absorbance on a Nanodrop 2000c. Using the deep immunoSEQ assay, TCR CDR3 regions were amplified from genomic DNA by multiplex PCR. Genomic DNA extracted from each cell subset was distributed evenly over all wells of several immunoSEQ 96-well plates, and each plate served as one replicate. For sorted subsets, 200 to 250 ng of genomic DNA, equivalent to some 30,000 T cell genomes, went into each replicate PCR. Purified libraries were quantified with a Qubit 3.0 fluorometer, sized on a Bioanalyzer 2100, and re-quantified with the KAPA Library Quantification kit. Each immunoSEQ 96-well plate was sequenced on its own single-read 150-cycle Illumina NextSeq 550 flow cell. The paper's processing steps were these. Because only junctional sequences without quality scores were contained in the immunoSEQ output, filtering matching that applied to full-length reads could not be performed. Sequences were annotated with PyIR, a Python wrapper for IgBLAST v1.9, using IMGT germline references to assign V/J genes and CDR3. Reads were removed for weak V/J assignments (E-value above 1e-6), missing CDR3, stop codons, out-of-frame junctions, or ambiguous translated residues. V3J clonotypes were defined as sequences sharing the same inferred V gene, J gene, and CDR3 amino acid sequence. Percentage overlap between repertoires was computed as shared unique clonotypes divided by the size of the smaller repertoire. RTK rarefaction, the Chao1 estimator, and Recon v2.1 estimates of unobserved clonotypes were used to assess repertoire richness. For all TCRbeta clonotypes obtained by the gDNA method from four donors, generation probabilities were computed with OLGA. In its TCRdb copy, this immuneACCESS table keeps in-frame sequences only and misses some clones. Where compared with another copy, unresolved V genes explain less than half of these, and the others have no known cause. The V and J calls and clone size are taken from that table; D and trimming were inferred from the DNA. The sample contains 2,500,000 or so clones, under 95% of them found a single time. 0.3% to 0.45% of the sample goes to the ten largest clones.

Comments on this clone: Its antigen specificity is not known. Base qualities are not provided; no much larger clone lies one nucleotide away.

V loses 2 bases of germline sequence and J loses 6 bases, and the interval between the two ends is 13 bases. CDR1 and CDR2 are read off the germline V gene as MDHEN and SYDVKM. Reading from cysteine to phenylalanine, the CDR3 counts 14 amino acids. The retained sequence is limited to the CDR3, 42 bases, with the frame set at the first base. This clonotype was obtained from a man between 18 and 29 years old in good health. Some clones in this sample may be carry-over from other donors' samples. The sequencing sample was made of naive CD4+ T cells from PBMCs. The cell subset or site label, read with the paper, signifies: CD45RA+ positively selected. Here the chain combines TRBV28 and TRBJ1-1, with an unclear D gene assignment. The CDR3 reads CASSLISSQAEAFF. The DNA sequence reads TGTGCCAGCAGTTTAATTTCTAGCCAGGCTGAAGCTTTCTTT.